Listed below are T cell receptor beta chains from one sample, sequenced in a study of blood T cell repertoires in COVID-19. Sequencing was performed with immunoSEQ multiplex PCR; in TCRdb, only in-frame clones are kept and a portion is missing. The sample contains 370,000 or so clones, about 87% of which appear only once. The sample consisted of PBMCs or T cells enriched from blood (not recorded which). The origin of the receptors is a man aged 25-40 years who had recovered from COVID-19. The CDR3 runs from the conserved cysteine through the conserved F or W. The D gene is left open where the match is weak.

V	J	D	CDR3
TRBV3-1/TRBV3-2	TRBJ2-5	NA	CASSQVIGSPQYF
TRBV30	TRBJ1-1	NA	CAWSGGRGSLSPNEAFF
TRBV19	TRBJ1-4	NA	CASSIRTLDEKLFF
TRBV4-1	TRBJ1-2	TRBD1	CASSHLTGVDGYTF
TRBV2	TRBJ2-3	TRBD2	CAFQDGTSDSDTQYF
TRBV6-2/TRBV6-3	TRBJ1-1	NA	CASSYPSDATAGAFF
TRBV27	TRBJ2-2	NA	CASSLRQGLSGELFF
TRBV2	TRBJ1-4	NA	CASKSEGATNEKLFF
TRBV4-1	TRBJ2-1	TRBD2	CASSQVPGGGPYNEQFF
TRBV27	TRBJ1-4	NA	CASSPRDTNEKLFF
TRBV29-1	TRBJ1-2	NA	CSVPGYTF
TRBV3-1/TRBV3-2	TRBJ2-7	NA	CASSPQGSYEQYF
TRBV6-5	TRBJ1-1	NA	CASVEVNTEAFF
TRBV7-9	TRBJ2-1	TRBD2	CASSLSGVGEQFF
TRBV10-3	TRBJ1-2	TRBD1	CAIRGQGDYGYTF
TRBV4-1	TRBJ1-1	TRBD1	CASSHPDRANTEAFF
TRBV3-1/TRBV3-2	TRBJ1-1	NA	CASSQREESAEAFF
TRBV29-1	TRBJ1-2	NA	CSVAGVGNYGYTF
TRBV4-2	TRBJ2-5	NA	CASSPEPQETQYF
TRBV6-2/TRBV6-3	TRBJ2-3	TRBD2	CASSPTSGGADTQYF
TRBV30	TRBJ1-2	NA	CAWGAGNYGYTF
TRBV6-1	TRBJ2-7	NA	CASSDEGSHEQYF
TRBV6-5	TRBJ1-5	NA	CAGGDGYSNQPQHF
TRBV5-1	TRBJ2-3	TRBD1	CASSFQGAGSTDTQYF
TRBV25-1	TRBJ1-5	NA	CASSESGFNQPQHF
TRBV2	TRBJ1-1	NA	CASREELDTEAFF
TRBV19	TRBJ2-1	TRBD1	CATMIAGGTEQFF
TRBV27	TRBJ1-1	NA	CASSLALQGANLAFF
TRBV14	TRBJ1-3	NA	CASSQGASMSGNTIYF
TRBV5-6	TRBJ2-1	NA	CASSSGGPSYNEQFF
TRBV25-1	TRBJ1-3	TRBD1	CASSETGETGNTIYF
TRBV29-1	TRBJ2-1	TRBD2	CSAVGTSGSYNEQFF
TRBV5-4	TRBJ1-3	NA	CASSKDSSSGNTIYF
TRBV5-1	TRBJ2-5	NA	CASSTEPGIYKETQYF
TRBV19	TRBJ2-3	NA	CASSPGTDTQYF
TRBV19	TRBJ2-5	TRBD1	CASTPGQGRETQYF
TRBV9	TRBJ1-6	TRBD1	CASSYQDRAWASPLHF
TRBV3-1/TRBV3-2	TRBJ2-7	NA	CASSQASRGTPYEQYF
TRBV4-2	TRBJ1-1	TRBD1	CASSKDRVTEAFF
TRBV29-1	TRBJ2-3	TRBD2	CSVAPTVGTTRTDTQYF
TRBV6-5	TRBJ2-7	TRBD2	CASSYSGGASSYEQYF
TRBV7-9	TRBJ1-2	NA	CASSLTGHLENYGYTF
TRBV29-1	TRBJ1-2	TRBD1	CSDLGQGVNYGYTF
TRBV2	TRBJ1-1	NA	CASRFRKGTEAFF
TRBV7-2	TRBJ2-7	TRBD1	CASSVGQSRWYEQYF
TRBV19	TRBJ1-2	NA	CASSRTNFYGYTF
TRBV11-3	TRBJ1-2	NA	CASSLADRDMGRGYTF
TRBV29-1	TRBJ1-4	NA	CSVATGTNEKLFF